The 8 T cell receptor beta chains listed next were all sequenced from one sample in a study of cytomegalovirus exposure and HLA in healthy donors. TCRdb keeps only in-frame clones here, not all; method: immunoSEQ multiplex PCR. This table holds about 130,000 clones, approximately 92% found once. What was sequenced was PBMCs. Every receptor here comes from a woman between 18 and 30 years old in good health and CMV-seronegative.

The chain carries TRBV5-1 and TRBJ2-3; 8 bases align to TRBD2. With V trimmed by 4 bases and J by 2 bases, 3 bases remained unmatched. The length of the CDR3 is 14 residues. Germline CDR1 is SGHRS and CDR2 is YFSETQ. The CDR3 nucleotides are TGCGCCAGCAGCACTAGCGGAAACACAGATACGCAGTATTTT. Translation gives CASSTSGNTDTQYF.

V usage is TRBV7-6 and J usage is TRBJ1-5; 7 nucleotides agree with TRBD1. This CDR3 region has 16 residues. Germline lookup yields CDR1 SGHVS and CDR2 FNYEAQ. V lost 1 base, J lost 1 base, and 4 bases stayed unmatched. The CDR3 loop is CASSLEGASSNQPQHF. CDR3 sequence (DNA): TGTGCCAGCAGCTTAGAGGGGGCGTCGAGCAATCAGCCCCAGCATTTT.

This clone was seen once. The CDR3 sequence: CAISEQRTSSTGELFF. The DNA for the CDR3 is TGTGCCATCAGTGAGCAAAGGACTAGCTCCACCGGGGAGCTGTTTTTT. The chain carries TRBV10-3 and TRBJ2-2; TRBD2 matches at 8 bases. With V trimmed by 2 bases and J by 4 bases, 6 bases remained unmatched. The CDR3 extends over 16 amino acids. The germline gives CDR1 ENHRY, CDR2 SYGVKD.

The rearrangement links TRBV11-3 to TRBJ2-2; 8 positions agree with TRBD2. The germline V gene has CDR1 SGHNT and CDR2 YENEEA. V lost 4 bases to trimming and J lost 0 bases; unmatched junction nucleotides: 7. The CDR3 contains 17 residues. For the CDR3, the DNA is TGTGCCAGCAGCTCTACTTATAGCGGGGCGAACACCGGGGAGCTGTTTTTT. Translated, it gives CASSSTYSGANTGELFF.

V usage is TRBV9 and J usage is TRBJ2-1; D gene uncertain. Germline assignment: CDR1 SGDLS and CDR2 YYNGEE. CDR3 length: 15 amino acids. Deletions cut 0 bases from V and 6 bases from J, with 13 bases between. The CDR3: CASSVAEYPGNEQFF. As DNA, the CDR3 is TGTGCCAGCAGCGTAGCGGAATACCCGGGCAATGAGCAGTTCTTC.

This chain's CDR3 is CASSDLGTGMYEQYV. The CDR3 region has the DNA TGTGCCAGCAGTGACCTTGGGACAGGGATGTACGAGCAGTACGTC. This rearrangement joins TRBV6-4 to TRBJ2-7, with 9 bases that match TRBD1. From germline, CDR1 is MRHNA and CDR2 SNTAGT. The V segment lost 2 bases and the J segment 4 bases; nucleotides outside the gene matches: 6. The CDR3 loop spans 15 amino acids.

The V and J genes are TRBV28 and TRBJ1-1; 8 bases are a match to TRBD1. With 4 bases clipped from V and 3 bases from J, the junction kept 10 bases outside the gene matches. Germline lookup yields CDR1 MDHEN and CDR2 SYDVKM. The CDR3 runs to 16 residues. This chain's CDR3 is CASSSLQGAGDTEAFF. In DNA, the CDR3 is TGTGCCAGCAGTTCACTTCAGGGGGCTGGGGACACTGAAGCTTTCTTT.

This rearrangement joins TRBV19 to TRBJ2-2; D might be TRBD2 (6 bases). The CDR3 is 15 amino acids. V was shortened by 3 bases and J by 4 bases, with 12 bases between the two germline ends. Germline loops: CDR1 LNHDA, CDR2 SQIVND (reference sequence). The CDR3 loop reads CASSMQGGVTGELFF. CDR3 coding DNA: TGTGCCAGTAGTATGCAGGGAGGCGTCACCGGGGAGCTGTTTTTT. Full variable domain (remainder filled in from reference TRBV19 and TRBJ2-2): DGGITQSPKYLFRKEGQNVTLSCEQNLNHDAMYWYRQDPGQGLRLIYYSQIVNDFQKGDIAEGYSVSREKKESFPLTVTSAQKNPTAFYLCASSMQGGVTGELFFGEGSRLTVL.